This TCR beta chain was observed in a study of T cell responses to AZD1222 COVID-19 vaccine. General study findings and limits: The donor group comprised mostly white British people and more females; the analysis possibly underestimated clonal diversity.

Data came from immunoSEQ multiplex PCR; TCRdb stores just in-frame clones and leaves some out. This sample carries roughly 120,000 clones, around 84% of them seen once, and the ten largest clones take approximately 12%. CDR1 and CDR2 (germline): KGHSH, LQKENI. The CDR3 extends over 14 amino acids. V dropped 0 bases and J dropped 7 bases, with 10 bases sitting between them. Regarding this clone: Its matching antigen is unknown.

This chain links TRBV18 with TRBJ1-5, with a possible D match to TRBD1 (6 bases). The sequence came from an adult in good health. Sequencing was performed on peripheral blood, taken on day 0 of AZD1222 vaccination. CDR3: CASSPPGGGQPQHF. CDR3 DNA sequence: TGTGCCAGCTCACCACCAGGGGGAGGACAGCCCCAGCATTTT.